These T cell receptor beta chains were read from a single sample in a study of shared clonotypes between healthy human individuals. Produced via immunoSEQ multiplex PCR; TCRdb's table is partial and in-frame only. In the table there are 1.4 million to 1.5 million clones, roughly 96% of which are singletons. Material: naive CD4+ T cells sorted from blood. The receptor source for this set is a man aged 25-40 years in good health. Both conserved end residues are part of each CDR3. The D gene is left open where the match is weak. The size entry is marked missing in some rows and otherwise reads once, few, many or a size class.

d_call,clone_size,j_call,v_call,cdr3_aa,cdr3_nt
TRBD2,once,TRBJ2-7,TRBV27,CASSKYETSGRNEQYF,TGTGCCAGCAGTAAATACGAGACTAGCGGGAGGAACGAGCAGTACTTC
NA,NA,TRBJ2-2,TRBV14,CASSSIRAGELFF,TGTGCCAGCAGCTCAATACGGGCCGGGGAGCTGTTTTTT
TRBD1,once,TRBJ2-7,TRBV25-1,CASSDQDRAGQYF,TGTGCCAGCAGTGACCAGGACAGGGCCGGGCAGTACTTC
NA,NA,TRBJ2-3,TRBV7-6,CASSPNLEGTQYF,TGTGCCAGCAGCCCTAACCTAGAGGGTACGCAGTATTTT
NA,NA,TRBJ1-1,TRBV5-6,CASSPIGVMNTEAFF,TGTGCCAGCAGTCCTATTGGGGTCATGAACACTGAAGCTTTCTTT
NA,once,TRBJ2-7,TRBV12-2,CASPPPLGREVYEQYF,TGTGCAAGTCCCCCCCCTTTAGGGCGGGAGGTCTACGAGCAGTACTTC
NA,NA,TRBJ2-7,TRBV27,CASSSPSAGTYEQYF,TGTGCCAGCAGTTCACCCTCGGCGGGGACCTACGAGCAGTACTTC
TRBD1,NA,TRBJ2-7,TRBV29-1,CSVWTGSSYEQYF,TGCAGCGTTTGGACAGGGAGCTCCTACGAGCAGTACTTC
TRBD2,NA,TRBJ2-5,TRBV19,CASRLAGSQETQYF,TGTGCCAGTCGACTAGCGGGGAGCCAAGAGACCCAGTACTTC
NA,NA,TRBJ2-5,TRBV11-3,CASSLDYAVTRLEETQYF,TGTGCCAGCAGCTTAGATTATGCGGTCACCAGATTGGAAGAGACCCAGTACTTC
NA,NA,TRBJ2-7,TRBV5-1,CASSLGPGQSYEQYF,TGCGCCAGCAGCTTGGGGCCCGGACAGAGCTACGAGCAGTACTTC
TRBD1,NA,TRBJ2-5,TRBV29-1,CSVAGTGIGTQYF,TGCAGCGTTGCCGGGACAGGGATAGGGACCCAGTACTTC
NA,NA,TRBJ2-1,TRBV7-9,CASSPRQYNEQFF,TGTGCCAGCAGCCCGAGACAGTACAATGAGCAGTTCTTC
NA,NA,TRBJ2-7,TRBV4-1,CASSQDQLSYEQYF,TGCGCCAGCAGCCAAGACCAATTATCCTACGAGCAGTACTTC
NA,NA,TRBJ2-2,TRBV28,CASSPLTLAKTSHFTGELFF,TGTGCCAGCAGTCCCCTAACGCTAGCGAAAACCTCTCACTTCACCGGGGAGCTGTTTTTT
NA,NA,TRBJ2-1,TRBV2,CASSGVSYNEQFF,TGTGCCAGCAGTGGTGTGTCCTACAATGAGCAGTTCTTC
TRBD2,NA,TRBJ2-1,TRBV2,CASSGAGGVAGGKLHEQFF,TGTGCCAGCAGTGGCGCAGGGGGAGTAGCGGGAGGGAAACTCCATGAGCAGTTCTTC
NA,NA,TRBJ2-2,TRBV6-5,CASSLLPGLNTGELFF,TGTGCCAGCAGTTTACTACCGGGACTTAACACCGGGGAGCTGTTTTTT
NA,NA,TRBJ1-2,TRBV6-5,CASAVIRGSNYGYTF,TGTGCCAGCGCGGTAATCAGGGGATCTAACTATGGCTACACCTTC
NA,NA,TRBJ1-1,TRBV14,CASSQDRTKMNTEAFF,TGTGCCAGCAGCCAAGATAGGACAAAGATGAACACTGAAGCTTTCTTT
NA,once,TRBJ2-7,TRBV5-1,CASSLAGRHPIYEQYF,TGCGCCAGCAGCTTGGCCGGGAGACATCCGATATACGAGCAGTACTTC
TRBD1,NA,TRBJ2-1,TRBV6-6,CASSYPRDSTYNEQFF,TGTGCCAGCAGTTACCCTAGGGACAGCACCTACAATGAGCAGTTCTTC
TRBD2,NA,TRBJ2-3,TRBV10-3,CAISEGTSGRIDTQYF,TGTGCCATCAGTGAGGGGACTAGCGGAAGAATTGATACGCAGTATTTT
TRBD1,NA,TRBJ1-5,TRBV5-5,CASSRRWDRAGESNQPQHF,TGTGCCAGCAGCAGGCGGTGGGACAGGGCGGGGGAAAGCAATCAGCCCCAGCATTTT
NA,NA,TRBJ2-7,TRBV21-1,CASPKRNRYPLLGYEQYF,TGTGCCAGCCCAAAGCGGAACAGGTACCCCCTCCTTGGGTACGAGCAGTACTTC
TRBD2,NA,TRBJ2-3,TRBV4-1,CASSTSLAAGDTQYF,TGCGCCAGCAGCACCTCTCTAGCGGCGGGAGATACGCAGTATTTT
NA,once,TRBJ1-2,TRBV10-3,CAITEKGATDYGYTF,TGTGCCATCACCGAAAAAGGGGCCACAGACTATGGCTACACCTTC
TRBD2,NA,TRBJ2-3,TRBV10-3,CAISVSGSTDTQYF,TGTGCCATCAGCGTTAGCGGGAGCACAGATACGCAGTATTTT